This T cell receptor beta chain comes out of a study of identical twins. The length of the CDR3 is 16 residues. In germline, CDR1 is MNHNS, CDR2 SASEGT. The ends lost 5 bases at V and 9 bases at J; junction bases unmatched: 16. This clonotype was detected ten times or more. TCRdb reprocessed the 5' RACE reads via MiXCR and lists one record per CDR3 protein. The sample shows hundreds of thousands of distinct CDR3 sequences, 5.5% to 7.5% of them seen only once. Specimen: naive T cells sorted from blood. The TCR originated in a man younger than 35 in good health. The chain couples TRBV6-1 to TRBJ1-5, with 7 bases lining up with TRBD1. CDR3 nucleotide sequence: TGTGCCAGCAGTCAAAACTTACAGGGGCCGCATCGGCCCCAGCATTTT. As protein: CASSQNLQGPHRPQHF.